Listed here are 26 T cell receptor beta chains from one sample, sequenced in a study of cytomegalovirus exposure and HLA in healthy donors. Sequenced by immunoSEQ multiplex PCR; TCRdb stores in-frame clones only, minus some. The repertoire holds tens of thousands of clones, with 70% to 90% as singletons. The sequenced sample consisted of PBMCs. Receptors were obtained from a young woman in good health and CMV-seronegative.

This clone was detected only a few times. V is TRBV6-4 and J is TRBJ2-3; 11 nucleotides line up with TRBD1. The CDR3 sequence is 16 residues long. CDR1 MRHNA and CDR2 SNTAGT come from the germline V gene. After removal of 0 bases from V and 4 bases from J, the junction contained 3 bases not matched to a gene. CDR3 DNA: TGTGCCAGCAGTGACTCCAGGACAGGGGGCGCAGATACGCAGTATTTT. It codes for CASSDSRTGGADTQYF.

This chain uses TRBV10-3 with TRBJ1-1; TRBD1 matches 10 bases. The CDR3 runs to 13 residues. The germline gives CDR1 ENHRY, CDR2 SYGVKD. V was pared by 6 bases and J by 5 bases, with 3 bases of the junction left unmatched. CDR3 nucleotides: TGTGCCATCAGCCGACAGGGGGCGACTGAAGCTTTCTTT. It codes for CAISRQGATEAFF.

The chain couples TRBV6-1 to TRBJ1-5; the D gene is possibly TRBD1 (5 bases). V lost 9 bases and J 1 base, leaving 16 bases between the germline ends. This CDR3 contains 15 residues. Germline values: CDR1 MNHNS, CDR2 SASEGT. The CDR3, as DNA: TGTGCCAGTGACAGTTACCAACTAAGCAATCAGCCCCAGCATTTT. Residues: CASDSYQLSNQPQHF.

This chain uses TRBV7-8 with TRBJ2-5, with D perhaps TRBD2 (7 bases). This CDR3 is built from 15 residues. Germline V lookup: CDR1 SGHVS, CDR2 FQNEAQ. V lost 5 bases and J 5 bases, leaving 18 bases between the germline ends. CDR3 loop: CASSLGGGAGETQYF. DNA for the CDR3: TGTGCCAGCAGCCTCGGAGGGGGGGCCGGGGAGACCCAGTACTTC.

In nucleotides, the CDR3 is TGTGCCATCAGTGACTGGGTGACAGGATATCAAGAGACCCAGTACTTC. This codes for CAISDWVTGYQETQYF. The chain combines TRBV10-3 with TRBJ2-5, with D perhaps TRBD1 (6 bases). Germline V gives CDR1 ENHRY, CDR2 SYGVKD. The CDR3 is made up of 16 amino acids. V dropped 3 bases and J dropped 2 bases, with 16 bases sitting between them.

V gene TRBV15 combines with J gene TRBJ2-7; unclear D gene. Germline V gives CDR1 LNHNV, CDR2 YYDKDF (reference sequence). V lost 0 bases to trimming and J lost 9 bases, with 9 bases between them. The CDR3 has 12 amino acids. DNA of the CDR3: TGTGCCACCAGCAGAGATCGATTAGCGCAGTACTTC. This codes for CATSRDRLAQYF.

V is TRBV5-6 and J is TRBJ2-2; D perhaps matches TRBD1 (5 bases). CDR3 size: 13 residues. Germline CDR1 and CDR2: SGHDT and YYEEEE. Trimming pared 2 bases from V and 8 bases from J, leaving 10 bases between. The CDR3 loop is CASSLQAKGELFF. In nucleotides, the CDR3 is TGTGCCAGCAGCTTACAGGCCAAAGGGGAGCTGTTTTTT.

The rearrangement joins TRBV30 to TRBJ2-3; 7 nucleotides match TRBD2. Germline-derived CDR1 and CDR2 are GTSNPN and SVGIG (reference sequence). The CDR3 is made up of 13 amino acids. J was trimmed by 5 bases and V by 2 bases; bases with no gene match: 4. The CDR3 region is CAWSRGSGDTQYF. The DNA for the CDR3 is TGTGCCTGGAGTCGCGGGAGTGGAGATACGCAGTATTTT.

This chain connects TRBV6-4 to TRBJ2-3; 9 bases line up with TRBD2. This CDR3 contains 14 residues. From germline, CDR1 is MRHNA and CDR2 SNTAGT. Trimming cost V 5 bases and J 1 base; bases outside gene matches: 1. The CDR3 DNA reads TGTGCCAGCAGTTCTAGCGGGGGCACAGATACGCAGTATTTT. Encoded protein: CASSSSGGTDTQYF.

The V and J genes are TRBV30 and TRBJ1-2; D may be TRBD1 (6 bases). The ends were cut back, 4 bases at V and 8 bases at J, with 17 bases in the middle. The CDR3 is 13 amino acids. Germline CDR1 and CDR2: GTSNPN and SVGIG (reference sequence). CDR3 protein: CAWNPGQRGGYTF. CDR3 coding DNA: TGTGCCTGGAACCCGGGACAAAGAGGAGGCTACACCTTC.

The chain joins TRBV6-4 to TRBJ2-7; D might be TRBD2 (8 bases). The CDR3 extends over 19 amino acids. Between the trimmed V and J ends, which lost 0 bases and 2 bases, there was a span of 23 bases. Germline CDR1 MRHNA, CDR2 SNTAGT. The CDR3 sequence is CASSDSTGSEAGGPYEQYF. In DNA, the CDR3 is TGTGCCAGCAGTGACTCGACAGGGAGCGAGGCGGGAGGTCCCTACGAGCAGTACTTC.

The rearrangement joins TRBV2 to TRBJ1-4; D remains ambiguous. Germline-derived CDR1 and CDR2 are SNHLY and FYNNEI. CDR3 length: 13 residues. Trimming removed 4 bases from V and 6 bases from J, with 9 bases in between. The CDR3, as DNA: TGTGCCAGCAGTGCAGCCTTTGATGAAAAACTGTTTTTT. It translates to CASSAAFDEKLFF.

The chain joins TRBV30 to TRBJ2-7; 8 nucleotides match TRBD2. CDR1 is GTSNPN and CDR2 is SVGIG in the germline V gene (reference sequence). The length of the CDR3 is 16 residues. V trimming: 3 bases; J trimming: 7 bases; junction bases outside the gene matches: 17. For the CDR3, the DNA is TGTGCCTGGAGCCCCCCGGTCTCGGGACTAGAAAGTGAGCAGTACTTC. This codes for CAWSPPVSGLESEQYF.

V and J are TRBV6-1 and TRBJ2-7; 9 nucleotides line up with TRBD1. J was trimmed by 0 bases and V by 6 bases; bases with no gene match: 6. Germline V gene lookup returns CDR1 MNHNS and CDR2 SASEGT. This CDR3 has 15 residues. The CDR3 DNA reads TGTGCCAGCAGCACAGGGGGCAGTAACTCCTACGAGCAGTACTTC. Encoded protein: CASSTGGSNSYEQYF.

The J gene is TRBJ1-5, the V gene TRBV5-4; the D gene is possibly TRBD1 (6 bases). The germline V gene has CDR1 SGHNT and CDR2 YYREEE (reference sequence). The CDR3 is 16 amino acids. The ends were cut back, 1 base at V and 3 bases at J, with 14 bases in the middle. The CDR3 coding sequence is TGTGCCAGCAGCTTGAACCCAGGGGCCGACAATCAGCCCCAGCATTTT. Protein product: CASSLNPGADNQPQHF.

J is TRBJ2-3 and V is TRBV6-5, with TRBD2 matching 14 bases. The V gene end was trimmed by 6 bases and the J gene end by 4 bases; junction bases not matched to a gene: 3. The germline CDR1 and CDR2 sequences are MNHEY and SVGAGI. CDR3 length equals 15 residues. The CDR3 coding sequence is TGTGCCAGCAGGGGGACTAGCGGGGGATCAGATACGCAGTATTTT. Translated: CASRGTSGGSDTQYF.

This sequence joins TRBV19 and TRBJ2-3; 9 bases line up with TRBD1. The germline V gene encodes CDR1 LNHDA and CDR2 SQIVND (reference sequence). V shed 3 bases and J 10 bases; nucleotides not matched to a gene: 11. The CDR3 runs 15 residues. CDR3 protein: CASSMLTGGAVAQYF. In nucleotides, the CDR3 is TGTGCCAGTAGTATGTTGACAGGGGGGGCGGTAGCGCAGTATTTT.

CDR3 in DNA: TGTGCCAGCAGCTGGGGGGGTTTGCGGGAAAGAGGCGAGCAGTACTTC. Its protein is CASSWGGLRERGEQYF. The chain uses TRBV5-4 and TRBJ2-7, with TRBD2 identical over 7 bases. CDR3 length: 16 amino acids. Germline trimming cut 3 bases from V and 6 bases from J; bases unmatched to any gene: 15. The germline CDR1 and CDR2 sequences are SGHNT and YYREEE (reference sequence).

This rearrangement joins TRBV5-1 to TRBJ2-1; 12 nucleotides line up with TRBD2. CDR1 is SGHRS and CDR2 is YFSETQ in the germline V gene. The CDR3 has 16 amino acids. The V gene end was trimmed by 5 bases and the J gene end by 4 bases; junction bases not matched to a gene: 7. The CDR3 is CASSPQLAGGYNEQFF. In DNA, the CDR3 is TGCGCCAGCAGTCCTCAACTAGCGGGGGGTTACAATGAGCAGTTCTTC. Full variable domain (remainder filled in from reference TRBV5-1 and TRBJ2-1): KAGVTQTPRYLIKTRGQQVTLSCSPISGHRSVSWYQQTPGQGLQFLFEYFSETQRNKGNFPGRFSGRQFSNSRSEMNVSTLELGDSALYLCASSPQLAGGYNEQFFGPGTRLTVL.

The J gene is TRBJ1-3, the V gene TRBV2; 10 bases match TRBD1. Germline values: CDR1 SNHLY, CDR2 FYNNEI. Trimming took 1 base from V and 3 from J; bases not matched to a gene: 9. This CDR3 contains 18 residues. This chain's CDR3 is CASSEVGTGARVGNTIYF. Written as DNA, the CDR3 is TGTGCCAGCAGTGAAGTGGGGACAGGGGCCCGGGTTGGAAACACCATATATTTT. Using reference TRBV2 and TRBJ1-3 for the parts outside the CDR3, the full variable domain is EPEVTQTPSHQVTQMGQEVILRCVPISNHLYFYWYRQILGQKVEFLVSFYNNEISEKSEIFDDQFSVERPDGSNFTLKIRSTKLEDSAMYFCASSEVGTGARVGNTIYFGEGSWLTVV.

The chain employs TRBV5-6 and TRBJ1-4; D ambiguous. The germline gives CDR1 SGHDT, CDR2 YYEEEE. The germline V and J ends were trimmed by 5 bases and 8 bases, with 16 bases remaining between them. The CDR3 extends over 14 amino acids. CDR3 nucleotide sequence: TGTGCCAGCAGTACGGGAGTGGCGGGGGAAAAACTGTTTTTT. Amino acids: CASSTGVAGEKLFF.

The chain couples TRBV27 to TRBJ1-2; 10 bases match TRBD1. The germline CDR1 and CDR2 sequences are MNHEY and SMNVEV (reference sequence). The CDR3 is 17 residues long. V lost 8 bases, J lost 2 bases, and 14 bases stayed unmatched. The CDR3 loop reads CASAKGTGAIVNYGYTF. DNA of the CDR3: TGTGCCAGCGCAAAAGGGACAGGGGCAATTGTGAACTATGGCTACACCTTC.

V usage is TRBV5-1 and J usage is TRBJ2-3; perhaps TRBD1 as D (6 bases). Germline V gene data show CDR1 as SGHRS and CDR2 as YFSETQ. V dropped 3 bases and J dropped 0 bases, with 11 bases sitting between them. CDR3 length: 15 residues. The CDR3 DNA reads TGCGCCAGCAGCTCGACAGGATATAGCACAGATACGCAGTATTTT. It specifies CASSSTGYSTDTQYF.

The gene calls are TRBV5-1 and TRBJ1-2; no firm D call. Germline assignment: CDR1 SGHRS and CDR2 YFSETQ. Trimming removed 3 bases from V and 2 bases from J, with 5 bases in between. The length of the CDR3 is 12 residues. CDR3 in amino acids: CASSSRNYGYTF. CDR3 nucleotide sequence: TGCGCCAGCAGCTCCAGAAACTATGGCTACACCTTC.

J is TRBJ1-5 and V is TRBV2; 8 bases fit TRBD1. J was trimmed by 0 bases and V by 6 bases; bases with no gene match: 4. Per germline, CDR1 SNHLY and CDR2 FYNNEI. This CDR3 comprises 15 residues. Here the CDR3 reads CASSQGANSNQPQHF. CDR3 sequence (DNA): TGTGCCAGCAGCCAGGGGGCAAATAGCAATCAGCCCCAGCATTTT.

This clone was seen a few times. The rearrangement links TRBV7-2 to TRBJ2-5; TRBD2 matches 8 bases. Trimming removed 0 bases from V and 5 bases from J; junction bases left unmatched: 5. CDR1 SGHTA and CDR2 FQGNSA come from the germline V gene. This CDR3 comprises 15 residues. CDR3 coding DNA: TGTGCCAGCAGCTTAGCTAGCGGGGTACTCGAGACCCAGTACTTC. Residues: CASSLASGVLETQYF.